This T cell receptor (beta chain) was sequenced for a study of regulatory T cells. Findings and caveats of the study: In patients, unique TRB V-J pairs were restricted and V/J usage skewed, especially in Tregs.

A couple of CD3G-deficient patients had more severe autoimmunity; all had some. Patients aged 2 to 39 years had fewer naive and more memory CD4+ and CD8+ T cells. Primers: 52 TRBV forward and 13 TRBJ reverse. Some clones are missing from TCRdb's copy, which holds only in-frame ones; the method was immunoSEQ multiplex PCR. The sample holds about 18,000 clones, roughly 90% seen once. Per germline, CDR1 MNHEY and CDR2 SMNVEV (reference sequence). The CDR3 runs 16 residues. V was cut by 0 bases and J by 4 bases, with 13 bases left in between. On this clone: No antigen is known for it.

This chain joins TRBV27 and TRBJ1-3, with D possibly TRBD1 on 6 matching bases. The sequencing sample was made of CD8+ T cells sorted from blood. This TCR was recovered from a person aged 18 to 35 with CD3G deficiency. CDR3 sequence reads: CASSLSGALFGNTIYF. CDR3 DNA sequence: TGTGCCAGCAGTTTATCGGGGGCTCTTTTCGGAAACACCATATATTTT.